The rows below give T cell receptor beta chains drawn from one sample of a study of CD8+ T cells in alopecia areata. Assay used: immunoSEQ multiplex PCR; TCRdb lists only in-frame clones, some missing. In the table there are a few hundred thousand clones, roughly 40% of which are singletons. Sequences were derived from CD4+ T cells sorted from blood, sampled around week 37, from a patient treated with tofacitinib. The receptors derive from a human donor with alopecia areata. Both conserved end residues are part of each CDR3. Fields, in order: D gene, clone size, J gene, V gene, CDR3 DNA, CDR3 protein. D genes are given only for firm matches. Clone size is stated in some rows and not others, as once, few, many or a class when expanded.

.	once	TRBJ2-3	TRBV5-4	TGTGCCAGCAGCAACTTAATACAGGGTGTCGGAGATACGCAGTATTTT	CASSNLIQGVGDTQYF
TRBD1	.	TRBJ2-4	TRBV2	TGTGCCAGCAGTCCACGACAGGGGTCGGCCAAAAACATTCAGTACTTC	CASSPRQGSAKNIQYF
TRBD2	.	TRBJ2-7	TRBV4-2	TGTGCCAGCAGCCAAGGAGGTAGCGGGAGATGGAGCTACGAGCAGTACTTC	CASSQGGSGRWSYEQYF
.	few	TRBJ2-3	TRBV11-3	TGTGCCAGCAGCGCTAGTGCGGAGAGGTATACGCAGTATTTT	CASSASAERYTQYF
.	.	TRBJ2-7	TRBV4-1	TGCGCCAGCAGCCAAGAGTGGCGGGCGAGGGGGGGAGAGCAGTACTTC	CASSQEWRARGGEQYF
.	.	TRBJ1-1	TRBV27	TGTGCCAGCAGTCTCCCGGGAGCGAGAGCTTTCTTT	CASSLPGARAFF
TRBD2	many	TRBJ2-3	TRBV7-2	TGTGCCAGCAGCGCGGCTCCTAGCGGGAGTATGGATACGCAGTATTTT	CASSAAPSGSMDTQYF
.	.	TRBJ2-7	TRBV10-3	TGTGCCTCAGGCGCAGGATCCTCCTACGAGCAGTACTTC	CASGAGSSYEQYF
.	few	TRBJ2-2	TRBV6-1	TGTGCCAGCAGTGAGGTGGGAACCGGGGAGCTGTTTTTT	CASSEVGTGELFF
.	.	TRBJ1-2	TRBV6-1	TGTGCCAGCAGTGAGGGGGAGTTTGGTGGCTACACCTTC	CASSEGEFGGYTF
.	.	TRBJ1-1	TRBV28	TGTGCCCTGCTTGGGGCAACGAACACTGAAGCTTTCTTT	CALLGATNTEAFF
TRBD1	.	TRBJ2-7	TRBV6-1	TGTGCCAGCAGTGAAGCCGGACAGGCTGGCGAGCAGTACTTC	CASSEAGQAGEQYF
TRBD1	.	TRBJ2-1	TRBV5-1	TGCGCCAGCAGGACTGGACAGGGGGCTACTATTGAGCAGTTCTTC	CASRTGQGATIEQFF
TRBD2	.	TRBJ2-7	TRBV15	TGTGCCACCAGCAGAGGTGGGACTAGCTATCCCTACGAGCAGTACTTC	CATSRGGTSYPYEQYF
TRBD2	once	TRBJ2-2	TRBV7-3	TGTGCCAGCAGCCGACACTGGAGTAGCGGGATTAACACCGGGGAGCTGTTTTTT	CASSRHWSSGINTGELFF
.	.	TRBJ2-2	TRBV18	TGTGCCAGCTCACCCGACAGGACGAACACCGGGGAGCTGTTTTTT	CASSPDRTNTGELFF
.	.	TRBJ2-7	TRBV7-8	TGTGCCAGCAGCCAAACAGTTTACGAGCAGTACTTC	CASSQTVYEQYF
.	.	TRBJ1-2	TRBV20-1	TGCAGTGCTAGGATTGGTGGCTACACCTTC	CSARIGGYTF
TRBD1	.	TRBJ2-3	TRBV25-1	TGTGCCAGCGGGGGACAGGCAGATACGCAGTATTTT	CASGGQADTQYF
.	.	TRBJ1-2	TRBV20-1	TGCAGTGCCGAAGGCCCGTATGGCTACACCTTC	CSAEGPYGYTF
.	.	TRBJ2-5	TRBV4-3	TGCGCCAGCAGCCAAGAAGGAAGGGGCGAGACCCAGTACTTC	CASSQEGRGETQYF
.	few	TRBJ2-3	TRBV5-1	TGCGCCAGCAGCCCTGACGGGGAAAAACGCACAGATACGCAGTATTTT	CASSPDGEKRTDTQYF
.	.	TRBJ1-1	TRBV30	TGTGCCTGGAGCCGCGTTCTGGGGGTGACTGAAGCTTTCTTT	CAWSRVLGVTEAFF